The T cell receptor (beta chain) described here comes from a study of cytomegalovirus exposure and HLA in healthy donors. Findings and limits, study-wide: TCR beta V- and J-gene trimming, according to a later analysis, was linked to a missense DCLRE1C variant. In a later analysis, the majority of CMV-associated beta chains seemingly showed HLA restriction. TCR beta sequences reportedly predicted most subjects' HLA-A and HLA-B alleles accurately.

The germline V gene has CDR1 MNHNY and CDR2 SVGAGI (reference sequence). V lost 6 bases and J lost 7, with 10 bases in between. CDR3 length: 11 amino acids. PCR amplification relied on 60 Vbeta primers (plus 13 Jbeta primers). The protocol was immunoSEQ multiplex PCR, while the TCRdb copy is restricted to in-frame clones and leaves out a portion. The table includes 120,000 or so clones, around 79% detected once. To note about this clone: What it binds is not known.

The origin of this receptor is a woman between 40 and 50 years old in good health and CMV-seronegative. V usage is TRBV6-6 and J usage is TRBJ2-7, with a weak D call TRBD2 (5 bases). Specimen: PBMCs. CDR3 protein: CASSLAWEQYF. The CDR3 DNA sequence: TGTGCCAGCAGCTTAGCGTGGGAGCAGTACTTC.